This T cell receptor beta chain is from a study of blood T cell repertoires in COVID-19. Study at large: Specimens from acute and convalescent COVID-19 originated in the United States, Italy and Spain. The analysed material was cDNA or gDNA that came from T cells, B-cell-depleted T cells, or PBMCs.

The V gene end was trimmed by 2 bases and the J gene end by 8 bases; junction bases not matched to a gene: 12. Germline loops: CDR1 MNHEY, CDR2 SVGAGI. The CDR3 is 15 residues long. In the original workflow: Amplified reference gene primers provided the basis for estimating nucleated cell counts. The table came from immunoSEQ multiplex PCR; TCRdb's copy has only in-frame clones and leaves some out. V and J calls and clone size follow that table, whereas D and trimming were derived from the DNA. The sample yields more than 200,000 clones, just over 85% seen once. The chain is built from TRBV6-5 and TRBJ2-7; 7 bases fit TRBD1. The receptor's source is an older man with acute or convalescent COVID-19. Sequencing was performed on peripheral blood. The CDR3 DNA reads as TGTGCCAGCAGTTACCAGGACAGGCAGCGGATTAAGCAGTACTTC. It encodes CASSYQDRQRIKQYF.